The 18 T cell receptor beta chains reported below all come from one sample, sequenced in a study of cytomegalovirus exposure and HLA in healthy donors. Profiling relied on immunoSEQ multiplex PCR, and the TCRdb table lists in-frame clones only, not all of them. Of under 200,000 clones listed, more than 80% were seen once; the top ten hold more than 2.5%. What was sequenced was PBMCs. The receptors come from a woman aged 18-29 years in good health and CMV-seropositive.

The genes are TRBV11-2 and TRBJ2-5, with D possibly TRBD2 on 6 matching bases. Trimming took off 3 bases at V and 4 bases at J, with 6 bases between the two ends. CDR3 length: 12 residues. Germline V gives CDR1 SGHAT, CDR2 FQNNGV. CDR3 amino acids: CASSFGRETQYF. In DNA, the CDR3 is TGTGCCAGCAGCTTCGGGAGAGAGACCCAGTACTTC.

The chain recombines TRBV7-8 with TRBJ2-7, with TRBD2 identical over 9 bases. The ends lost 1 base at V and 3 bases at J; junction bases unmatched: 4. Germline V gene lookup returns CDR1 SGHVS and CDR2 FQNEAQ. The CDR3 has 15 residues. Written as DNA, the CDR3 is TGTGCCAGCAGCTTAGAGACTAGCGGATTCTACGAGCAGTACTTC. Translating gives CASSLETSGFYEQYF.

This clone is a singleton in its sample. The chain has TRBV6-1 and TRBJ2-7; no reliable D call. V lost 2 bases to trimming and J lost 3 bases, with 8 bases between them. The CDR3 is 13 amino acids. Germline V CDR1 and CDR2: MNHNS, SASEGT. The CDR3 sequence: CASSESHFYEQYF. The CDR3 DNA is TGTGCCAGCAGTGAAAGCCACTTCTACGAGCAGTACTTC.

Here the CDR3 DNA reads TGTGCCAGTAGTATAGTCGGCGGAAACCAAGAGACCCAGTACTTC. Translated, it gives CASSIVGGNQETQYF. The rearrangement links TRBV19 to TRBJ2-5; no definite D call. V shed 1 base and J shed 0 bases, with 9 bases lying between them. Germline V CDR1 and CDR2: LNHDA, SQIVND (reference sequence). The CDR3 is 15 residues long. Combining the CDR3 with reference TRBV19 and TRBJ2-5 gives the whole variable domain DGGITQSPKYLFRKEGQNVTLSCEQNLNHDAMYWYRQDPGQGLRLIYYSQIVNDFQKGDIAEGYSVSREKKESFPLTVTSAQKNPTAFYLCASSIVGGNQETQYFGPGTRLLVL.

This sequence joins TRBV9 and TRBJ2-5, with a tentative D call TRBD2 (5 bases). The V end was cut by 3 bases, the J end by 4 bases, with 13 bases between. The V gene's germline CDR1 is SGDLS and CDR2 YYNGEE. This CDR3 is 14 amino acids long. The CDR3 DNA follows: TGTGCCAGCAGCGAGTCGACGAGGGTAGAGACCCAGTACTTC. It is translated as CASSESTRVETQYF.

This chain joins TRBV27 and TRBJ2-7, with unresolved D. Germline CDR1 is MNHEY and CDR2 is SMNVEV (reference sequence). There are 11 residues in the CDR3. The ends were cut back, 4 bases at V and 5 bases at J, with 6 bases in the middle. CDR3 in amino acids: CASSSQNEQYF. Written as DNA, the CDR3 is TGTGCCAGCAGTTCCCAAAACGAGCAGTACTTC.

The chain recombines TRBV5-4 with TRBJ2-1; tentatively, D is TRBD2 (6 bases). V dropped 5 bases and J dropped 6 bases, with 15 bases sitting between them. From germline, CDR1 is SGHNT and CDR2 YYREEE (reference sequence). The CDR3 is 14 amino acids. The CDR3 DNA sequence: TGTGCCAGCAGGTCGGCGCGGGAAAGCAATGAGCAGTTCTTC. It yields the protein CASRSARESNEQFF.

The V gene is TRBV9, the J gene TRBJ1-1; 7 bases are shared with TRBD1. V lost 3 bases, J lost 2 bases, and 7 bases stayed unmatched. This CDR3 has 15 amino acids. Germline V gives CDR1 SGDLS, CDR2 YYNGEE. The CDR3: CASSGRNRGNTEAFF. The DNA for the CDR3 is TGTGCCAGCAGCGGACGTAACAGGGGCAACACTGAAGCTTTCTTT.

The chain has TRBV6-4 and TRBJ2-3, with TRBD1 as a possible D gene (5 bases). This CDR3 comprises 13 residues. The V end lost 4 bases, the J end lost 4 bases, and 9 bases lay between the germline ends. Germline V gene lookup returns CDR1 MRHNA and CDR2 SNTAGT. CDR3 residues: CASSVETADTQYF. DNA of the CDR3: TGTGCCAGCAGTGTGGAGACAGCAGATACGCAGTATTTT.

In DNA form, the CDR3 reads TGCGCCAGCAGCCCCGGGACTAGTAGCACAGATACGCAGTATTTT. Amino acid sequence: CASSPGTSSTDTQYF. The rearrangement links TRBV5-1 to TRBJ2-3, with TRBD2 identical over 8 bases. Germline lookup yields CDR1 SGHRS and CDR2 YFSETQ. J gave up 0 bases and V 4 bases, and 4 bases lay outside the gene matches. This CDR3 comprises 15 residues.

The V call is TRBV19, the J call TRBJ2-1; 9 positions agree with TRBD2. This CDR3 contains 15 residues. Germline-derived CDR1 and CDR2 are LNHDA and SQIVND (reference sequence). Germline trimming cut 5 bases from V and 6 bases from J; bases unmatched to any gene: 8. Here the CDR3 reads CASSSSSGILNEQFF. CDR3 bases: TGTGCCAGTAGTTCCTCTAGCGGGATACTCAATGAGCAGTTCTTC.

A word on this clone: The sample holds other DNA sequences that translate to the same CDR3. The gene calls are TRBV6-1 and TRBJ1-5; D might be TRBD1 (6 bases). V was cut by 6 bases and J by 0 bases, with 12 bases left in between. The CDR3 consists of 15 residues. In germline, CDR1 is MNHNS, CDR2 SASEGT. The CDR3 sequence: CASSKQGYSNQPQHF. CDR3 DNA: TGTGCCAGCAGCAAACAGGGATATAGCAATCAGCCCCAGCATTTT.

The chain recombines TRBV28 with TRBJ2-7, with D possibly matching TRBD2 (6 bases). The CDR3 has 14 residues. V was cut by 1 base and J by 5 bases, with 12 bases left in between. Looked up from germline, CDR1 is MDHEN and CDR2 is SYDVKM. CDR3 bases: TGTGCCAGCAGTTTATCTCAGGGAGGCAACGAGCAGTACTTC. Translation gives CASSLSQGGNEQYF.

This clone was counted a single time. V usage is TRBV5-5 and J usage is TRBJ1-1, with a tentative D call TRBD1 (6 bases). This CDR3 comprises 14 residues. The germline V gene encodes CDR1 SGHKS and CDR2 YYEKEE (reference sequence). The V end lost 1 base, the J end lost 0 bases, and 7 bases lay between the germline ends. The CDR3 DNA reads TGTGCCAGCAGCTTGCAGGGGATGAACACTGAAGCTTTCTTT. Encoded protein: CASSLQGMNTEAFF.

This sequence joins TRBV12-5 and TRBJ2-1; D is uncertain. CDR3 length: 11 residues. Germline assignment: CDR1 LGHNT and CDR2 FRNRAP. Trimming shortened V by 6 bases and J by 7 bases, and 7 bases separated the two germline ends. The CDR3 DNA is TGTGCTAGTGGGACGGAGAATGAGCAGTTCTTC. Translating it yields CASGTENEQFF.

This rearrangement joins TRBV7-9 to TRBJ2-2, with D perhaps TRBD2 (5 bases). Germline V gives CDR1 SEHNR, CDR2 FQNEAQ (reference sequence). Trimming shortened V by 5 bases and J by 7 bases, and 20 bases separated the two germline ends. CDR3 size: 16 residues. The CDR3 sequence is CASSPPSRGEIGELFF. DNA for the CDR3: TGTGCCAGCAGCCCTCCATCACGGGGAGAGATCGGGGAGCTGTTTTTT.

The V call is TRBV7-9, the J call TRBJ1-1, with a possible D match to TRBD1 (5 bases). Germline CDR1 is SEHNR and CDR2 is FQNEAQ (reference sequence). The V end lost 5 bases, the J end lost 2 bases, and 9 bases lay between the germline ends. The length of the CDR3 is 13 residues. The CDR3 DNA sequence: TGTGCCAGCAGCACGACAGTCAACACTGAAGCTTTCTTT. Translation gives CASSTTVNTEAFF.

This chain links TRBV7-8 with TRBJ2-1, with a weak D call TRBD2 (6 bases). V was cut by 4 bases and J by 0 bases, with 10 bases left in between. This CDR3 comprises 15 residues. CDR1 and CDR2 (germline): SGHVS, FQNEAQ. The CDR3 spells CASSSGLTSYNEQFF. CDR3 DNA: TGTGCCAGCAGCTCGGGACTTACCTCCTACAATGAGCAGTTCTTC.